This is a list of T cell receptor beta chains from one sample in a study of T cells after yellow fever vaccination. TCRdb processed the 5' RACE reads anew with MiXCR; each CDR3 protein has one entry. The sample lists roughly 50,000 distinct CDR3 sequences, 7% to 9% occurring once. Sequencing was performed on CD8+ T cells sorted from PBMCs, taken roughly 14 days after the first yellow fever vaccination. These TCRs come from a man between 18 and 29 years old who received the YFV17D yellow fever vaccine. Each CDR3 is given with its conserved first and last residue. A D gene is named only where the DNA matches it firmly. Not every row has a clone size; where given, it reads once, few, many or a size class.

j_call,v_call,clone_size,d_call,cdr3_nt,cdr3_aa
TRBJ2-1,TRBV4-3,many,TRBD2,TGCGCCAGCAGCCAAGAAGGTTCGCGGGGGGCTCCTTACAATGAGCAGTTCTTC,CASSQEGSRGAPYNEQFF
TRBJ1-2,TRBV9,-,-,TGTGCCAGCAGCGTAGGATCGGGGGCGGAAGGCTACACCTTC,CASSVGSGAEGYTF
TRBJ1-5,TRBV7-6,few,TRBD1,TGTGCCAGCAGCTTAAAGTCGACAGGGGAACTAGGCAATCAGCCCCAGCATTTT,CASSLKSTGELGNQPQHF
TRBJ1-2,TRBV7-9,few,TRBD1,TGTGCCAGCAGCTCGGGACAGGGATTATTCTATGGCTACACCTTC,CASSSGQGLFYGYTF
TRBJ2-4,TRBV5-5,many,TRBD1,TGTGCCAGCAGCTTGGCTTGGCAGGGGGCCAACATTCAGTACTTC,CASSLAWQGANIQYF
TRBJ1-3,TRBV19,few,-,TGTGCCAGTAATGGGTATATGGATTCGAAGGGAAACACCATATATTTT,CASNGYMDSKGNTIYF
TRBJ2-1,TRBV20-1,many,-,TGCAGTGCTAGAGATTTAGGGACTGTGCACAATGAGCAGTTCTTC,CSARDLGTVHNEQFF
TRBJ1-4,TRBV25-1,many,-,TGTGCCAGCCGCCGAGGGGACTTTAAGGAACTGTTTTTT,CASRRGDFKELFF
TRBJ2-2,TRBV7-2,many,TRBD1,TGTGCCAGCAGCGCGCGACAGGGGGGGAACACCGGGGAGCTGTTTTTT,CASSARQGGNTGELFF
TRBJ1-1,TRBV18,many,-,TGTGCCAGCTCACCTTACAGGGTACGGACTGAAGCTTTCTTT,CASSPYRVRTEAFF
TRBJ1-2,TRBV13,many,-,TGTGCCAGCAGCCCGCGTCCAGGGATGAACTATGGCTACACCTTC,CASSPRPGMNYGYTF
TRBJ2-1,TRBV12-3/TRBV12-4,many,-,TGTGCCACCGTGGGCGCGGGGCGAGACAATGAGCAGTTCTTC,CATVGAGRDNEQFF
TRBJ1-6,TRBV11-2,many,-,TGTGCCAGCAGCTCCAAGTGGGGGCCAACCCTCCACTTT,CASSSKWGPTLHF
TRBJ2-3,TRBV12-3/TRBV12-4,many,-,TGTGCCAGCAGTTTAGCGCTTGGCACAGATACGCAGTATTTT,CASSLALGTDTQYF
TRBJ1-2,TRBV4-3,few,-,TGCGCCAGCAGCCTCGGGATGGGCTACGGCTACACCTTC,CASSLGMGYGYTF
TRBJ1-6,TRBV6-5,few,TRBD1,TGTGCCAGCAGTAATAGACAGGGCGGTCATTCACCCCTCCACTTT,CASSNRQGGHSPLHF
TRBJ1-1,TRBV15,many,-,TGTGCCACCAGCAGAGGCCATGTGGGGACCACTGAAGCTTTCTTT,CATSRGHVGTTEAFF
TRBJ2-2,TRBV6-5,many,TRBD1,TGTGCCAGCAGTTACACCGACAGGGCCATCACCGGGGAGCTGTTTTTT,CASSYTDRAITGELFF
TRBJ1-6,TRBV7-3,many,-,TGTGCCAGCAGCTTATATAAAGATTCACCCCTCCACTTT,CASSLYKDSPLHF
TRBJ2-7,TRBV25-1,many,-,TGTGCCAGCAGTGTTGCCCTCGAGCAGTACTTC,CASSVALEQYF
TRBJ2-5,TRBV4-1,many,TRBD2,TGCGCCAGCAGCCAAGATAGCGGGGTACAAGAGACCCAGTACTTC,CASSQDSGVQETQYF
TRBJ2-7,TRBV4-2,many,-,TGTGCCAGCAGCCAAGAGGGCCAGAGCTACGAGCAGTACTTC,CASSQEGQSYEQYF
TRBJ1-4,TRBV7-2,many,TRBD1,TGTGCCAGCAGCCTGACAGGGGTTTGGAATGAAAAACTGTTTTTT,CASSLTGVWNEKLFF
TRBJ2-2,TRBV11-3,few,TRBD2,TGTGCCAGCAGCCCCGGGACTACTGGACGGACCGGGGAGCTGTTTTTT,CASSPGTTGRTGELFF
TRBJ2-1,TRBV7-9,many,TRBD1,TGTGCCAGCAGCGGGGACAGTAACAATGAGCAGTTCTTC,CASSGDSNNEQFF
TRBJ2-3,TRBV7-2,many,-,TGTGCCAGCAGCTTCCTTAGCGTCACAGATACGCAGTATTTT,CASSFLSVTDTQYF
TRBJ2-5,TRBV12-3/TRBV12-4,many,-,TGTGCCAGCAGTACAGAGATCCAAGAGACCCAGTACTTC,CASSTEIQETQYF
TRBJ1-1,TRBV21-1,many,-,TGTGCCAGCAGCGAGACGACAGGGGAGGGCACTGAAGCTTTCTTT,CASSETTGEGTEAFF
TRBJ2-3,TRBV7-2,-,TRBD2,TGTGCCAGCAGCAGACTTCAAGCGGGGAACACAGAGGCGCAGTATTTT,CASSRLQAGNTEAQYF
TRBJ1-5,TRBV11-2,many,-,TGTGCCAGCAGCTTAGAAAGGAGAGCACAGCCCCAGCATTTT,CASSLERRAQPQHF
TRBJ1-1,TRBV4-3,many,-,TGCGCCAGCAGCCAATCTACAAGGGTGTTTTTCGGGAACACTGAAGCTTTCTTT,CASSQSTRVFFGNTEAFF
TRBJ2-6,TRBV6-2/TRBV6-3,-,-,TGTGCCAGCAGTTACATCATCTCTGGGGCCAACGTCCTGACTTTC,CASSYIISGANVLTF
TRBJ2-5,TRBV28,few,-,TGTGCCAGCAGTTTAGAGGGTAGTCCCCAAGAGACCCAGTACTTC,CASSLEGSPQETQYF
TRBJ1-1,TRBV9,many,TRBD1,TGTGCCAGCAGCACGGGACAGGGGAACACTGAAGCTTTCTTT,CASSTGQGNTEAFF
TRBJ2-3,TRBV12-3/TRBV12-4,many,-,TGTGCCAGCAGTTCCGGGACCTTCACAGATACGCAGTATTTT,CASSSGTFTDTQYF
TRBJ2-2,TRBV12-3/TRBV12-4,many,-,TGTGCCAGCAGTTTAGGGCAGGGCTCCGGGGAGCTGTTTTTT,CASSLGQGSGELFF
TRBJ1-6,TRBV25-1,many,-,TGTGCCAGCAGTGAATCGTCGAATTCACCCCTCCACTTT,CASSESSNSPLHF
TRBJ2-1,TRBV12-3/TRBV12-4,many,TRBD2,TGTGCCAGCAGCGGGCGGGGGAGCTCCTACAATGAGCAGTTCTTC,CASSGRGSSYNEQFF
TRBJ1-5,TRBV15,-,TRBD1,TGTGCCACCAGCAGAGACCGGGACAGTGGAAAGCCCCAGCATTTT,CATSRDRDSGKPQHF
TRBJ1-1,TRBV6-2/TRBV6-3,many,TRBD1,TGTGCCAGCAGTTATGGTCCGGACAGGAGCAACGAAAACACTGAAGCTTTCTTT,CASSYGPDRSNENTEAFF
TRBJ2-7,TRBV4-3,many,-,TGCGCCAGCAGCCAAGACGTGGGGTTGGGCGACGAGCAGTACTTC,CASSQDVGLGDEQYF
TRBJ2-1,TRBV7-6,many,-,TGTGCCAGCAGCTTAGCGCGGGTGAATGAGCAGTTCTTC,CASSLARVNEQFF
TRBJ1-6,TRBV4-1,many,-,TGCGCCAGCAGCCAAGATCAAGGGGTAGATAATTCACCCCTCCACTTT,CASSQDQGVDNSPLHF
TRBJ1-1,TRBV2,-,-,TGTGCCAGCAGCAGGGACATCATGAACACTGAAGCTTTCTTT,CASSRDIMNTEAFF
TRBJ2-5,TRBV4-2,many,-,TGTGCCAGCAGCCAAGACAGGGATGCAGAGACCCAGTACTTC,CASSQDRDAETQYF
TRBJ2-3,TRBV7-2,many,TRBD2,TGTGCCAGCAGCTCCCTACTAGCGGGGGTAACTAGCACAGATACGCAGTATTTT,CASSSLLAGVTSTDTQYF
TRBJ2-2,TRBV9,many,TRBD2,TGTGCCAGCAGCGGGAGGGGACTAGCGGCTAACACCGGGGAGCTGTTTTTT,CASSGRGLAANTGELFF
TRBJ2-7,TRBV6-5,few,-,-,CASSTSWGYEQYF